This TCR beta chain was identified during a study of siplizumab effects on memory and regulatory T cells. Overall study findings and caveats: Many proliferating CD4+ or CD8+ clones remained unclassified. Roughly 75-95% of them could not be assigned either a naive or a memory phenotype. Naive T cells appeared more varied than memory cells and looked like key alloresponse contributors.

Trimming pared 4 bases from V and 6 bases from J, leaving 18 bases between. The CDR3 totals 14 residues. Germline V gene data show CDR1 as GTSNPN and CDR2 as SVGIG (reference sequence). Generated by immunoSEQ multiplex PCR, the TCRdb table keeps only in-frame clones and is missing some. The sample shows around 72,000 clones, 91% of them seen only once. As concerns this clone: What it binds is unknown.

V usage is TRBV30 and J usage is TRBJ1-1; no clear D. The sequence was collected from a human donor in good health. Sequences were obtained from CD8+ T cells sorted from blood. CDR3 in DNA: TGTGCCTGGACGTTGATGGGTTTCGGGGCTGAAGCTTTCTTT. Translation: CAWTLMGFGAEAFF.